Listed here are 31 T cell receptor beta chains from one sample, sequenced in a study of blood T cell repertoires in COVID-19. Using immunoSEQ multiplex PCR, the repertoire was profiled, and TCRdb retains in-frame clones only, with some absent. This sample carries hundreds of thousands of clones, more than 65% of them seen once, and the ten largest clones take 3% to 4%. Material for sequencing was peripheral blood. The receptors derive from a woman aged 35 to 49 with active or convalescent COVID-19.

The chain joins TRBV12-5 to TRBJ1-2; 8 positions agree with TRBD1. The CDR3 runs to 13 residues. CDR1 is LGHNT and CDR2 is FRNRAP in the germline V gene. J was trimmed by 4 bases and V by 6 bases; bases with no gene match: 4. CDR3 in DNA: TGTGCTAGTGGGACACAGGGGGTCTATGGCTACACCTTC. Its translation is CASGTQGVYGYTF.

V is TRBV12-5 and J is TRBJ1-4, with D uncertain. Germline lookup yields CDR1 LGHNT and CDR2 FRNRAP. This CDR3 has 18 amino acids. The germline V and J ends were trimmed by 0 bases and 0 bases, with 14 bases remaining between them. The chain's CDR3 is CASGLVLGSSPTNEKLFF. The DNA for the CDR3 is TGTGCTAGTGGTTTGGTACTAGGGAGCTCTCCAACTAATGAAAAACTGTTTTTT.

The chain is built from TRBV4-1 and TRBJ1-6; 9 bases are a match to TRBD1. J lost 6 bases, V lost 1 base, and 4 bases had no gene match. CDR1 is MGHRA and CDR2 is YSYEKL in the germline V gene. This CDR3 has 16 amino acids. The CDR3 region is CASSQGQGVGNSPLHF. DNA of the CDR3: TGCGCCAGCAGCCAAGGACAGGGGGTAGGTAATTCACCCCTCCACTTT.

This clone was counted once. The CDR3 region has the DNA TGTGCCAGCAGCTTATCCACAGGGGCGCTGGAGACCCAGTACTTC. It translates to CASSLSTGALETQYF. The J gene is TRBJ2-5, the V gene TRBV7-3, with 7 bases matching TRBD1. Germline V CDR1 and CDR2: SGHTA, FQGTGA. This CDR3 is 15 amino acids long. V was pared by 2 bases and J by 5 bases, with 8 bases of the junction left unmatched.

The gene calls are TRBV28 and TRBJ1-5; 8 bases match TRBD1. V lost 4 bases, J lost 2 bases, and 1 base stayed unmatched. The CDR3 covers 14 residues. CDR1 and CDR2 (germline): MDHEN, SYDVKM. The CDR3 DNA follows: TGTGCCAGCAGTTCGGGACAGGGCAATCAGCCCCAGCATTTT. Protein: CASSSGQGNQPQHF. Drawing the rest from reference TRBV28 and TRBJ1-5, the complete variable domain is DVKVTQSSRYLVKRTGEKVFLECVQDMDHENMFWYRQDPGLGLRLIYFSYDVKMKEKGDIPEGYSVSREKKERFSLILESASTNQTSMYLCASSSGQGNQPQHFGDGTRLSIL.

This clone was detected only once. The CDR3 DNA follows: TGCGCCAGCAGCATGGACGGGAGCTCCTATAATTCACCCCTCCACTTT. Translating gives CASSMDGSSYNSPLHF. The rearrangement joins TRBV5-1 to TRBJ1-6; no clear D. V was clipped by 4 bases and J by 0 bases, with 11 bases between them. CDR3 length: 16 residues. Germline CDR1 and CDR2: SGHRS and YFSETQ.

The V call is TRBV6-5, the J call TRBJ2-7; D may be TRBD1 (6 bases). The CDR3 has 12 residues. Germline CDR1 MNHEY, CDR2 SVGAGI. The V gene lost 6 bases and the J gene lost 5 bases, with 11 bases spanning the gap. The CDR3 DNA follows: TGTGCCAGCAGCCGACACAGGGACGAGCAGTACTTC. Residues: CASSRHRDEQYF.

The J gene is TRBJ2-6, the V gene TRBV19; a possible D gene is TRBD1 (6 bases). With 7 bases removed from V and 3 bases from J, the gap between germline ends came to 16 bases. CDR3 size: 16 residues. Germline V gives CDR1 LNHDA, CDR2 SQIVND (reference sequence). Here the CDR3 DNA reads TGTGCCAGTACACCCCTCCCAGGGGTTGGGGCCAACGTCCTGACTTTC. Its protein product is CASTPLPGVGANVLTF.

This chain joins TRBV5-1 and TRBJ1-5; 8 bases match TRBD1. The CDR3 runs 15 residues. The germline V gene has CDR1 SGHRS and CDR2 YFSETQ. V trimming: 5 bases; J trimming: 4 bases; junction bases outside the gene matches: 8. The CDR3 DNA reads TGCGCCAGCAGTGTAGGAGACAGGGGAAATCAGCCCCAGCATTTT. Protein: CASSVGDRGNQPQHF. The full variable domain, its missing parts supplied by reference TRBV5-1 and TRBJ1-5, is KAGVTQTPRYLIKTRGQQVTLSCSPISGHRSVSWYQQTPGQGLQFLFEYFSETQRNKGNFPGRFSGRQFSNSRSEMNVSTLELGDSALYLCASSVGDRGNQPQHFGDGTRLSIL.

This chain connects TRBV15 to TRBJ2-5; 10 nucleotides align to TRBD2. Germline V gene lookup returns CDR1 LNHNV and CDR2 YYDKDF (reference sequence). The CDR3 has 15 amino acids. J gave up 9 bases and V 4 bases, and 11 bases lay outside the gene matches. CDR3 nucleotides: TGTGCCACCAGCATCGAGGGTGCTAGCGGGGGACCCCAGTACTTC. Translating it yields CATSIEGASGGPQYF. The variable domain in full, with the rest retrieved from reference TRBV15 and TRBJ2-5, is DAMVIQNPRYQVTQFGKPVTLSCSQTLNHNVMYWYQQKSSQAPKLLFHYYDKDFNNEADTPDNFQSRRPNTSFCFLDIRSPGLGDTAMYLCATSIEGASGGPQYFGPGTRLLVL.

The CDR3: CASSATGATNEKLFF. Here the CDR3 DNA reads TGTGCCAGCAGCGCCACAGGGGCAACTAATGAAAAACTGTTTTTT. The chain links TRBV28 to TRBJ1-4; 7 bases are shared with TRBD1. V was pared by 6 bases and J by 0 bases, with 4 bases of the junction left unmatched. This CDR3 is built from 15 residues. The germline CDR1 and CDR2 sequences are MDHEN and SYDVKM.

This sequence joins TRBV28 and TRBJ2-1; D call uncertain. With 7 bases removed from V and 2 bases from J, the gap between germline ends came to 9 bases. Germline loops: CDR1 MDHEN, CDR2 SYDVKM. The CDR3 sequence is 13 residues long. CDR3 in amino acids: CASIPRAYNEQFF. DNA for the CDR3: TGTGCCAGCATCCCCCGGGCCTACAATGAGCAGTTCTTC. The full variable domain, rest sourced from reference TRBV28 and TRBJ2-1, is DVKVTQSSRYLVKRTGEKVFLECVQDMDHENMFWYRQDPGLGLRLIYFSYDVKMKEKGDIPEGYSVSREKKERFSLILESASTNQTSMYLCASIPRAYNEQFFGPGTRLTVL.

This sequence joins TRBV27 and TRBJ2-3, with 13 nucleotides matching TRBD2. Unmatched junction bases numbered 7, after V lost 6 bases and J lost 1 base. The CDR3 extends over 17 amino acids. Germline V gene sequence: CDR1 MNHEY, CDR2 SMNVEV (reference sequence). For the CDR3, the DNA is TGTGCCAGCAGCTCTAGGACTAGCGGGGGAGGCACAGATACGCAGTATTTT. It specifies CASSSRTSGGGTDTQYF.

J is TRBJ1-3 and V is TRBV2, with 10 positions matching TRBD1. J was trimmed by 0 bases and V by 5 bases; bases with no gene match: 1. There are 15 residues in the CDR3. Germline V gives CDR1 SNHLY, CDR2 FYNNEI. In DNA form, the CDR3 reads TGTGCCAGCAGTCGGACAGGGGGCTCTGGAAACACCATATATTTT. Protein sequence: CASSRTGGSGNTIYF. Variable domain in full (rest from reference TRBV2 and TRBJ1-3): EPEVTQTPSHQVTQMGQEVILRCVPISNHLYFYWYRQILGQKVEFLVSFYNNEISEKSEIFDDQFSVERPDGSNFTLKIRSTKLEDSAMYFCASSRTGGSGNTIYFGEGSWLTVV.

The chain recombines TRBV5-1 with TRBJ2-7; 7 nucleotides align to TRBD1. The CDR3 is made up of 14 amino acids. The J segment lost 5 bases and the V segment lost 3 bases, leaving 8 bases of the junction unmatched. From germline, CDR1 is SGHRS and CDR2 YFSETQ. The CDR3 loop is CASSWRTGGDEQYF. CDR3 in DNA: TGCGCCAGCAGCTGGAGGACAGGTGGAGACGAGCAGTACTTC.

This clone occurred a few times. The chain carries TRBV30 and TRBJ2-3; the D gene is possibly TRBD1 (6 bases). The CDR3 loop spans 12 amino acids. The germline V gene has CDR1 GTSNPN and CDR2 SVGIG (reference sequence). Trimming took 5 bases from V and 2 from J, leaving 8 bases between them. CDR3 nucleotides: TGTGCCTGGGACAGGTCCACAGATACGCAGTATTTT. It encodes CAWDRSTDTQYF.

Here the CDR3 reads CAWSTGVSGGATDTQYF. The CDR3 DNA is TGTGCCTGGAGTACGGGAGTTAGCGGGGGGGCTACAGATACGCAGTATTTT. The chain has TRBV30 and TRBJ2-3; 11 bases line up with TRBD2. Germline trimming cut 2 bases from V and 3 bases from J; bases unmatched to any gene: 10. CDR3 length: 17 amino acids. The V gene's germline CDR1 is GTSNPN and CDR2 SVGIG (reference sequence).

The genes are TRBV29-1 and TRBJ2-7; possibly TRBD2 for D (6 bases). V lost 3 bases to trimming and J lost 2 bases, with 20 bases between them. Germline lookup yields CDR1 SQVTM and CDR2 ANQGSEA. The CDR3 runs to 16 residues. Here the CDR3 reads CSVEDAGRGDTYEQYF. CDR3 DNA: TGCAGCGTTGAGGATGCGGGGAGAGGGGATACCTACGAGCAGTACTTC.

The genes are TRBV19 and TRBJ2-2; a weak D match, TRBD1 (5 bases). Germline CDR1 is LNHDA and CDR2 is SQIVND (reference sequence). The CDR3 runs 12 residues. V was shortened by 10 bases and J by 5 bases, with 11 bases between the two germline ends. The CDR3 DNA is TGTGCCACCCTAGGGGATACCGGGGAGCTGTTTTTT. This sequence encodes CATLGDTGELFF.

The V call is TRBV30, the J call TRBJ1-5; 7 bases agree with TRBD1. CDR3 size: 17 residues. The junction had 8 bases not matched to a gene; V was cut back by 0 bases and J by 0 bases. CDR1 and CDR2 from the germline V gene are GTSNPN and SVGIG (reference sequence). The CDR3 reads CAWSVPGQLYSNQPQHF. The CDR3 DNA reads TGTGCCTGGAGTGTTCCGGGACAGTTATATAGCAATCAGCCCCAGCATTTT.

For this clone: A much larger clone sits a single nucleotide away, making a read error possible. The chain links TRBV28 to TRBJ1-2; tentatively, D is TRBD1 (5 bases). The CDR3 length is 13 residues. CDR1 is MDHEN, CDR2 SYDVKM, per germline. The V and J ends lost 6 bases and 2 bases respectively, with 10 bases between them. CDR3 coding DNA: TGTGCCAGCAGGATGTCAGGGAACTATGGCTACACCTTC. Amino acids: CASRMSGNYGYTF.

The genes are TRBV25-1 and TRBJ1-1, with 9 bases lining up with TRBD1. Germline trimming cut 3 bases from V and 8 bases from J; bases unmatched to any gene: 10. This CDR3 is built from 15 residues. Per germline, CDR1 MGHDK and CDR2 SYGVNS. The CDR3 nucleotides are TGTGCCAGCAGTGATCCCGGACAGGGGAGTTTCGAAGCTTTCTTT. It yields the protein CASSDPGQGSFEAFF.

The chain joins TRBV9 to TRBJ1-2, with TRBD1 as a possible D gene (5 bases). The ends were cut back, 3 bases at V and 0 bases at J, with 12 bases in the middle. The CDR3 has 15 residues. The germline V gene encodes CDR1 SGDLS and CDR2 YYNGEE. This chain's CDR3 is CASSADATANYGYTF. CDR3 nucleotide sequence: TGTGCCAGCAGCGCCGATGCGACAGCTAACTATGGCTACACCTTC. The full variable domain, completed using reference TRBV9 and TRBJ1-2, is DSGVTQTPKHLITATGQRVTLRCSPRSGDLSVYWYQQSLDQGLQFLIQYYNGEERAKGNILERFSAQQFPDLHSELNLSSLELGDSALYFCASSADATANYGYTFGSGTRLTVV.

This clone was seen only a few times. The gene calls are TRBV19 and TRBJ2-2; 9 bases align to TRBD1. Germline V gene data show CDR1 as LNHDA and CDR2 as SQIVND (reference sequence). The ends lost 3 bases at V and 2 bases at J; junction bases unmatched: 1. This CDR3 region has 15 residues. In DNA form, the CDR3 reads TGTGCCAGTAGTATGGGACAGGGAAACACCGGGGAGCTGTTTTTT. Its protein product is CASSMGQGNTGELFF.

This clone has just a few counts. This specimen includes other DNA sequences encoding the same CDR3. The chain carries TRBV10-1 and TRBJ2-2, with a weak D call TRBD2 (6 bases). The germline V and J ends were trimmed by 0 bases and 5 bases, with 7 bases remaining between them. Germline CDR1 is WNHNN and CDR2 is SYGVQD (reference sequence). The length of the CDR3 is 14 residues. The CDR3 DNA reads as TGCGCCAGCAGTGAGTCAAGCGGGACCGGGGAGCTGTTTTTT. Amino acids: CASSESSGTGELFF.

This rearrangement joins TRBV24-1 to TRBJ2-1; the match to TRBD1 covers 9 bases. In germline, CDR1 is KGHDR, CDR2 SFDVKD. Unmatched junction bases numbered 12, after V lost 4 bases and J lost 6 bases. The CDR3 contains 17 residues. The CDR3 here is CATSDQRIRDRVNEQFF. As DNA, the CDR3 is TGTGCCACCAGTGACCAGAGAATCCGGGACAGGGTCAATGAGCAGTTCTTC.

The CDR3 here is CASSVGEINTEAFF. The CDR3 DNA reads as TGTGCCAGCAGCGTAGGTGAGATAAACACTGAAGCTTTCTTT. This chain connects TRBV9 to TRBJ1-1; D is unclear. The V end was cut by 0 bases, the J end by 2 bases, with 8 bases between. CDR3 length: 14 residues. Per germline, CDR1 SGDLS and CDR2 YYNGEE.

Only a few counts were recorded for this clone. The V call is TRBV14, the J call TRBJ1-1; a possible D gene is TRBD1 (5 bases). CDR3 length: 15 residues. Germline V gene data show CDR1 as SGHDN and CDR2 as FVKESK. Trimming took 1 base from V and 7 from J, leaving 16 bases between them. The CDR3 DNA reads TGTGCCAGCAGCCAAGCTTTTCTTGGGGGAGGTGAAGCTTTCTTT. It specifies CASSQAFLGGGEAFF. Filled out from reference TRBV14 and TRBJ1-1, the complete variable domain reads EAGVTQFPSHSVIEKGQTVTLRCDPISGHDNLYWYRRVMGKEIKFLLHFVKESKQDESGMPNNRFLAERTGGTYSTLKVQPAELEDSGVYFCASSQAFLGGGEAFFGQGTRLTVV.

The CDR3 DNA sequence: TGTGCCAGCTCACCGACTAGCGGGGTCTTTATCGAGCAGTTCTTC. Its translation: CASSPTSGVFIEQFF. The chain combines TRBV18 with TRBJ2-1; 11 positions match TRBD2. The V segment lost 3 bases and the J segment 10 bases; nucleotides outside the gene matches: 8. Germline CDR1 reads KGHSH; CDR2 reads LQKENI. This CDR3 is 15 amino acids long. The complete variable domain, with remaining parts taken from reference TRBV18 and TRBJ2-1, reads NAGVMQNPRHLVRRRGQEARLRCSPMKGHSHVYWYRQLPEEGLKFMVYLQKENIIDESGMPKERFSAEFPKEGPSILRIQQVVRGDSAAYFCASSPTSGVFIEQFFGPGTRLTVL.

The V call is TRBV4-1, the J call TRBJ1-1; D not certain. The CDR3 length is 13 residues. Germline CDR1 MGHRA, CDR2 YSYEKL. Trimming removed 0 bases from V and 10 bases from J, with 12 bases in between. The CDR3 spells CASSQDRRQPAFF. The DNA of the CDR3 is TGCGCCAGCAGCCAAGATCGAAGACAACCAGCTTTCTTT.

The rearrangement joins TRBV5-4 to TRBJ2-7, with a tentative D call TRBD1 (6 bases). The CDR3 has 14 residues. Germline V gene data show CDR1 as SGHNT and CDR2 as YYREEE (reference sequence). The V end was cut by 0 bases, the J end by 4 bases, with 11 bases between. The DNA of the CDR3 is TGTGCCAGCAGCTTGGAGCCAGACAGGTACGAGCAGTACGTC. Translation gives CASSLEPDRYEQYV.